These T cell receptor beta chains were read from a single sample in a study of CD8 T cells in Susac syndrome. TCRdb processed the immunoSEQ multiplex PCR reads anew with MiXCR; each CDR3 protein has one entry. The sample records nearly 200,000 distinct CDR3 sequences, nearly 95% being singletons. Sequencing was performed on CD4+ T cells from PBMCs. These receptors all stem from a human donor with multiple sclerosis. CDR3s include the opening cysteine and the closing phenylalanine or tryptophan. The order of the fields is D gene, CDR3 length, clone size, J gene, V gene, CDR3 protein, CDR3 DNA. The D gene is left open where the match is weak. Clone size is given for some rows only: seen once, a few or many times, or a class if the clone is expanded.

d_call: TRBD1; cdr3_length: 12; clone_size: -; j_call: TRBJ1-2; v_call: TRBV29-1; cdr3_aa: CSVPWGQYGYTF; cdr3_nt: TGCAGCGTTCCCTGGGGACAGTATGGCTACACCTTC
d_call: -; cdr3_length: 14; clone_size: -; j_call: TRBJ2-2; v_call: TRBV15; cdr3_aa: CATSSGTATGELFF; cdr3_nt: TGTGCCACCAGCAGTGGGACTGCCACCGGGGAGCTGTTTTTT
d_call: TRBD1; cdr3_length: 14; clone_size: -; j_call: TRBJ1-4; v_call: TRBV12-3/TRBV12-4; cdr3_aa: CASSSTGGNEKLFF; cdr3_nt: TGTGCCAGCAGTTCGACAGGGGGCAATGAAAAACTGTTTTTT
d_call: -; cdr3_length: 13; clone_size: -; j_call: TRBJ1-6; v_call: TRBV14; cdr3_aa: CASSAWNNSPLHF; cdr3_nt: TGTGCCAGCTCCGCCTGGAATAATTCACCCCTCCACTTT
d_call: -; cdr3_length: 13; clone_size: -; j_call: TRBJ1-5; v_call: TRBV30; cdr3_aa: CAWGSSLGQPQHF; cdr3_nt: TGTGCCTGGGGCTCTTCTCTAGGTCAGCCCCAGCATTTT
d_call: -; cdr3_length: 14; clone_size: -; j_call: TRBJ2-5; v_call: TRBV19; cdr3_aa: CASSIVVLQETQYF; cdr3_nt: TGTGCCAGTAGTATAGTAGTACTACAAGAGACCCAGTACTTC
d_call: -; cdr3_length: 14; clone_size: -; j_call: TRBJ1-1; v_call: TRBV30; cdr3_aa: CAWKQGFMNTEAFF; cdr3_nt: TGTGCCTGGAAACAGGGTTTCATGAACACTGAAGCTTTCTTT
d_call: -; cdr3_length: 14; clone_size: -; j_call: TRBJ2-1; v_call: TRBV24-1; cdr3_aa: CATSDQGPTAEQFF; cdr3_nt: TGTGCCACCAGTGACCAAGGACCGACGGCGGAGCAGTTCTTC
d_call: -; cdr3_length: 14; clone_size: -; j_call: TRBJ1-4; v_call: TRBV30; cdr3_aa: CAWSVGSGSEKLFF; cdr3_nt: TGTGCCTGGAGTGTTGGGTCGGGAAGTGAAAAACTGTTTTTT
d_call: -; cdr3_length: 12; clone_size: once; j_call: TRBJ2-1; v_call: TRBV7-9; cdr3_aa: CASSYQIGEQFF; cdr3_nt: TGTGCCAGCAGCTACCAGATCGGGGAGCAGTTCTTC
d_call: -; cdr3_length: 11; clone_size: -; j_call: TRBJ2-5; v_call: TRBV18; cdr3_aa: CASSPEGVQYF; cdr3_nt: TGTGCCAGCTCACCCGAAGGGGTCCAGTACTTC
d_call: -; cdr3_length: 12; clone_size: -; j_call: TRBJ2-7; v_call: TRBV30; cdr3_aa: CAWSVSGYEQYF; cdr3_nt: TGTGCCTGGAGTGTATCAGGGTACGAGCAGTACTTC
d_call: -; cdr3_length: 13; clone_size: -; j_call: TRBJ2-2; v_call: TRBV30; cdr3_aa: CAWARISGGELFF; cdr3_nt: TGTGCCTGGGCGAGAATAAGCGGCGGGGAGCTGTTTTTT
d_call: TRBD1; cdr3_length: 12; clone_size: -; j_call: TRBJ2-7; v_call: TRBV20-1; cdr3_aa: CSASRGQYEQYF; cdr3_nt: TGCAGTGCCTCACGGGGACAGTACGAGCAGTACTTC
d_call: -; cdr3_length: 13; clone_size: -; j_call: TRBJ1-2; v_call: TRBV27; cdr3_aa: CASRWGQNYGYTF; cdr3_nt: TGTGCCAGCAGGTGGGGGCAGAACTATGGCTACACCTTC
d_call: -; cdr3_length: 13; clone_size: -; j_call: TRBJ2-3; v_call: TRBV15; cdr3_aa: CATRSTPSDTQYF; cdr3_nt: TGTGCCACCAGATCCACCCCATCAGATACGCAGTATTTT
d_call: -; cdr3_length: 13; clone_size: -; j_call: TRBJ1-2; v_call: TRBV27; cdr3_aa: CASSFGQGGGYTF; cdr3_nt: TGTGCCAGCAGTTTCGGGCAGGGTGGTGGCTACACCTTC
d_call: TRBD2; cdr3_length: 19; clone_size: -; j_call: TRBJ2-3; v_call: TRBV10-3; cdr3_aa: CAIRASGTSGISSTDTQYF; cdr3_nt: TGTGCCATCAGGGCCTCCGGGACTAGCGGAATCTCTAGCACAGATACGCAGTATTTT
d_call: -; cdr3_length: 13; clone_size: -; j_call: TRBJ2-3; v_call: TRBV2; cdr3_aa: CASSEATQDTQYF; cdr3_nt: TGTGCCAGCAGTGAAGCCACACAAGATACGCAGTATTTT
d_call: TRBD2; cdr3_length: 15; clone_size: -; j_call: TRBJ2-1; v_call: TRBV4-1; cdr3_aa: CASSQAGGNYNEQFF; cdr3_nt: TGCGCCAGCAGCCAAGCCGGGGGGAATTACAATGAGCAGTTCTTC
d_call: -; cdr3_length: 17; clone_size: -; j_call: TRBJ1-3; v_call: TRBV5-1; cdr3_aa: CASSPFGTDSSGNTIYF; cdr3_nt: TGCGCCAGCAGCCCATTCGGGACGGACAGCTCTGGAAACACCATATATTTT
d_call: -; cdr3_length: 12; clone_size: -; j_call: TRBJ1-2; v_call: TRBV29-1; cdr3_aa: CSVAEDGYGYTF; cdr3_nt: TGCAGCGTTGCCGAGGATGGCTATGGCTACACCTTC
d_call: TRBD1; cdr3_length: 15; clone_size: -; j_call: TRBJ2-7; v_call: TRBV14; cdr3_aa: CASSQGGTGYNEQYF; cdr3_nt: TGTGCCAGCAGCCAAGGTGGGACAGGCTACAACGAGCAGTACTTC
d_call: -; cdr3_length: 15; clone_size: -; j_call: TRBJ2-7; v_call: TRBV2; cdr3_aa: CASSIDKGHSYEQYF; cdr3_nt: TGTGCCAGCAGTATTGACAAGGGGCACTCCTACGAGCAGTACTTC
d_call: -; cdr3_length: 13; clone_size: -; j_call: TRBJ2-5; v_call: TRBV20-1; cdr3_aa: CSAPTSNQETQYF; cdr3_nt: TGCAGTGCTCCTACATCTAACCAAGAGACCCAGTACTTC
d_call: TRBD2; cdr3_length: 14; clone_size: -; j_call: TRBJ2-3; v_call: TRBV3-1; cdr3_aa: CASSPAGGLDTQYF; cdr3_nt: TGTGCCAGCAGCCCAGCGGGAGGCTTAGATACGCAGTATTTT
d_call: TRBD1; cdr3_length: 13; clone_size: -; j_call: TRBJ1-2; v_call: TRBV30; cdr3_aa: CAWRPGGTYGYTF; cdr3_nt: TGTGCCTGGAGGCCAGGGGGCACCTATGGCTACACCTTC
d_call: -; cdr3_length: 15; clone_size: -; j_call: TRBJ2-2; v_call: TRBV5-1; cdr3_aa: CASSLAGYSDGELFF; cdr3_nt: TGCGCCAGCAGCTTGGCCGGGTATTCCGACGGGGAGCTGTTTTTT